Reported below is one T cell receptor beta chain. Its specificity is unknown. The time point: persistent/refractory GD, antithyroid drugs over 5 years with positive TRAb. Researchers made the TCR library from RNA that was extracted from PBMCs. Library construction for TCR beta used iRepertoire HTBI primers and Arm-PCR of CDR3 regions. TCRdb redid the calling of the multiplex PCR reads with MiXCR, one entry per CDR3 protein. The sample holds around 400,000 distinct CDR3 sequences, 20% to 25% seen once. This entry is derived from a study of regulatory T cells in long-lasting Graves disease. Points from the study as a whole: Persistent cases of Graves' showed reduced TCR diversity relative to newly diagnosed patients. Peripheral blood, not thyroid tissue, was the sole material studied.

The junction had 5 bases not matched to a gene; V was cut back by 6 bases and J by 3 bases. CDR3 length: 14 amino acids. Germline lookup yields CDR1 LNHDA and CDR2 SQIVND (reference sequence). This TCR came from a female donor with Graves disease. The chain has TRBV19 and TRBJ1-5; 7 nucleotides align to TRBD1. The specimen comprised peripheral blood mononuclear cells (PBMCs), sampled when the disease was refractory, from a patient treated with antithyroid drugs. The CDR3 spells CASRGGTANQPQHF. CDR3 nucleotides: TGTGCCAGTAGAGGGGGGACAGCCAATCAGCCCCAGCATTTT.